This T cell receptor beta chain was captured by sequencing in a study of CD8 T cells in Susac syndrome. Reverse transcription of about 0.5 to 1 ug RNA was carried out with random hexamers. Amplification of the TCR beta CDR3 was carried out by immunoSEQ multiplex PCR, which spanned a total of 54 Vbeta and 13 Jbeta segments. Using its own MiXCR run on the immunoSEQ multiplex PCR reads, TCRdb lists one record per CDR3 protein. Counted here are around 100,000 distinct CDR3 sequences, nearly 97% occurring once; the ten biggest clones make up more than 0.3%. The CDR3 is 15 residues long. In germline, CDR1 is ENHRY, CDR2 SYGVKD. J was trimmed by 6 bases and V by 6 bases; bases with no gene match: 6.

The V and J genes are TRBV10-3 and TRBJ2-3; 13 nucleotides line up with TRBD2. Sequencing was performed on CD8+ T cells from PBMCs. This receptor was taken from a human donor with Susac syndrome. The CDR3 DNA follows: TGTGCCATCAGAAGGGGGACTAGCGGGAAGGATACGCAGTATTTT. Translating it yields CAIRRGTSGKDTQYF.